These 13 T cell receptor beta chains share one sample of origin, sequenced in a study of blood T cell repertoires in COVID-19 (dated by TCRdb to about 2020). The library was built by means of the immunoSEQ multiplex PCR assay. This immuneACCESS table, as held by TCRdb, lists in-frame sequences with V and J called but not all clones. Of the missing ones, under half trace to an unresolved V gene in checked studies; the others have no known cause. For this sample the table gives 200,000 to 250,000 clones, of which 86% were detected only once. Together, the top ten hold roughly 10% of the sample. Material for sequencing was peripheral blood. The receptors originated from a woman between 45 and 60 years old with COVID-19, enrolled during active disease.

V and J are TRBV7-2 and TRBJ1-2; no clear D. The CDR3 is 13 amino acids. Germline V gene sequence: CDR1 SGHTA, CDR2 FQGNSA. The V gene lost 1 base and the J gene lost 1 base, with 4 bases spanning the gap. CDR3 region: CASSLGINYGYTF. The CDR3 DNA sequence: TGTGCCAGCAGCTTAGGTATTAACTATGGCTACACCTTC. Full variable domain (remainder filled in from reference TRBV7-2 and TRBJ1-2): GAGVSQSPSNKVTEKGKDVELRCDPISGHTALYWYRQSLGQGLEFLIYFQGNSAPDKSGLPSDRFSAERTGGSVSTLTIQRTQQEDSAVYLCASSLGINYGYTFGSGTRLTVV.

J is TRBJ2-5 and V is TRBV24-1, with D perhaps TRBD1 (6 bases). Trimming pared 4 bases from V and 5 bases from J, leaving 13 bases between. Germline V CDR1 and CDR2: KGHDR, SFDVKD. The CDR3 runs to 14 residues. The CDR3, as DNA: TGTGCCACCAGTGACATCACAGGGACGGAGACCCAGTACTTC. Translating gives CATSDITGTETQYF.

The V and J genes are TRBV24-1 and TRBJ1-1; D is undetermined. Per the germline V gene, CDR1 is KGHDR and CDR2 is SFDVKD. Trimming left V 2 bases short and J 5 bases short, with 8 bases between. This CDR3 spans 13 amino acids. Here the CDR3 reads CATSDSLRTEAFF. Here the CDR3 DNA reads TGTGCCACCAGTGATTCCCTGAGGACTGAAGCTTTCTTT.

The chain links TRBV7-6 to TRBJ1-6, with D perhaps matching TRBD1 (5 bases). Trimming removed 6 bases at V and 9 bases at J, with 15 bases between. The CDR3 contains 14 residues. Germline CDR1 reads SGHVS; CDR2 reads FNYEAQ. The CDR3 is CASSPRGVGSPLHF. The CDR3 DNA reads TGTGCCAGCAGTCCCCGGGGGGTCGGTTCACCCCTCCACTTT.

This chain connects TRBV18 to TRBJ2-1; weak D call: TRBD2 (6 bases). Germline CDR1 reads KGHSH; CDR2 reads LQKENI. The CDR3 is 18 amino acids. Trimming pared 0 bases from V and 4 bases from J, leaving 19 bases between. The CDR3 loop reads CASSPPSLGGTGYNEQFF. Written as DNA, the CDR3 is TGTGCCAGCTCACCACCGAGCCTTGGAGGGACGGGATACAATGAGCAGTTCTTC.

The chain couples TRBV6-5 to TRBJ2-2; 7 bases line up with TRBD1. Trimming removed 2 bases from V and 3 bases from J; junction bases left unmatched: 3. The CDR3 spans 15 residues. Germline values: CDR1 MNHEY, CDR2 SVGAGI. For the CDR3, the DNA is TGTGCCAGCAGTTACGGGCAGGGGGACACCGGGGAGCTGTTTTTT. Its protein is CASSYGQGDTGELFF.

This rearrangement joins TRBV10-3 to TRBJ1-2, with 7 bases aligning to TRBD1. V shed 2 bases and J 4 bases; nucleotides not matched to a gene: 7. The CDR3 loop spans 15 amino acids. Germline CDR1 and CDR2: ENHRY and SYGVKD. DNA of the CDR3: TGTGCCATCAGTGAGACCGGACAGGCCGGCTATGGCTACACCTTC. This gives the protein CAISETGQAGYGYTF.

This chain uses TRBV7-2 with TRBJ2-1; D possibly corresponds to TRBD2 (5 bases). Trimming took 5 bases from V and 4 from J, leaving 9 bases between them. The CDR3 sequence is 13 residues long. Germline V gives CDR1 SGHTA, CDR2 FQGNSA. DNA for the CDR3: TGTGCCAGCAGCCCCGGGGAGTACAATGAGCAGTTCTTC. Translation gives CASSPGEYNEQFF.

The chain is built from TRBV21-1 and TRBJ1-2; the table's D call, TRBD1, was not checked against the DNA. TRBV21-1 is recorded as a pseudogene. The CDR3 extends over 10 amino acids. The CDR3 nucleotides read TGTGCCTTAAGGGGGTATGGCTACACCTTC. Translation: CALRGYGYTF.

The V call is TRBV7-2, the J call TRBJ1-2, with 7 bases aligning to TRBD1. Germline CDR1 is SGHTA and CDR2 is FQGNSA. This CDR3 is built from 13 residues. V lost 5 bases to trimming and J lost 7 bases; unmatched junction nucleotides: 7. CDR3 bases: TGTGCCAGCAGCCCCGACAGGGATAGTGGCTACACCTTC. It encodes CASSPDRDSGYTF.

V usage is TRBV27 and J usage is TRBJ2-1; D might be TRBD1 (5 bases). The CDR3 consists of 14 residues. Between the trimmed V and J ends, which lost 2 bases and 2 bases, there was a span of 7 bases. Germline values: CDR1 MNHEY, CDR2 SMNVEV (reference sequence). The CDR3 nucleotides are TGTGCCAGCAGTTTAAGGGGTACCTACAATGAGCAGTTCTTC. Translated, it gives CASSLRGTYNEQFF.

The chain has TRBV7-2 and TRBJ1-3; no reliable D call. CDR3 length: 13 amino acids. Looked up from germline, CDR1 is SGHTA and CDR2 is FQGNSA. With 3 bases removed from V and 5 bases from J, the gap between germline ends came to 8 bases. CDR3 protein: CASSLGGRNTIYF. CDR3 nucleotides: TGTGCCAGCAGCTTGGGCGGGCGAAACACCATATATTTT.

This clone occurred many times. CDR3 DNA: TGTGCCAGCAGCCCAGGACAGGGGGGTTCACCCCTCCACTTT. Translation gives CASSPGQGGSPLHF. The rearrangement joins TRBV7-9 to TRBJ1-6, with TRBD1 matching over 10 bases. Germline V gene data show CDR1 as SEHNR and CDR2 as FQNEAQ (reference sequence). The V segment lost 5 bases and the J segment 9 bases; nucleotides outside the gene matches: 4. The CDR3 is 14 residues long.